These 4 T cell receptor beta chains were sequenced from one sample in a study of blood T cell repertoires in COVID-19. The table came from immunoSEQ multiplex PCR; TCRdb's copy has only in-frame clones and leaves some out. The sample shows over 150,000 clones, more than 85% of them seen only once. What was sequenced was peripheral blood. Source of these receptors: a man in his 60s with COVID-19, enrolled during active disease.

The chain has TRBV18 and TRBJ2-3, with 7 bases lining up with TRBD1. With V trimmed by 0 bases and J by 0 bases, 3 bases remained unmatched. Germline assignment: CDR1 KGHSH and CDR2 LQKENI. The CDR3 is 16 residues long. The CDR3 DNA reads TGTGCCAGCTCACCACCGGGGACAGCTAGCACAGATACGCAGTATTTT. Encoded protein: CASSPPGTASTDTQYF.

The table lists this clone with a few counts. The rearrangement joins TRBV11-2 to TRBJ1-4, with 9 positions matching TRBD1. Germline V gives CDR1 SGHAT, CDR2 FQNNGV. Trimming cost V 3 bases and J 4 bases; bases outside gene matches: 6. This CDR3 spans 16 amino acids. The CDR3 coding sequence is TGTGCCAGCAGCTTTACAGGGGGCAGTGGTAATGAAAAACTGTTTTTT. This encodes CASSFTGGSGNEKLFF.

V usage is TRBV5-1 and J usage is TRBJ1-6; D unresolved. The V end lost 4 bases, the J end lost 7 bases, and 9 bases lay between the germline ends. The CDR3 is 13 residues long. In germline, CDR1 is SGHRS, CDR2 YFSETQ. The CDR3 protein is CASSTYSNSPLHF. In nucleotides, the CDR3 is TGCGCCAGCAGCACATACAGCAATTCACCCCTCCACTTT.

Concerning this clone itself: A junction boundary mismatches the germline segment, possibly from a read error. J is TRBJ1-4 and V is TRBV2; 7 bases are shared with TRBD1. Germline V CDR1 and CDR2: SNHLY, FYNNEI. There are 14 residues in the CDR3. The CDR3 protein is CASREDRAIGQLFF. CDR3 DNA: TGTGCCAGCAGAGAAGACAGGGCCATAGGGCAACTGTTTTTT.